These 20 T cell receptor beta chains were all obtained from the same sample, sequenced in a study of neoadjuvant anti-PD-1 for oral cavity cancer. Measured with immunoSEQ multiplex PCR; TCRdb has only the in-frame clones, and not every one. Of tens of thousands of clones in the sample, around 80% were seen once. The specimen comprised PBMCs, sampled before nivolumab (anti-PD-1) treatment. Every receptor here comes from a person aged 35-79 years with oral cavity squamous cell carcinoma.

The gene calls are TRBV6-1 and TRBJ2-1; 10 nucleotides line up with TRBD2. CDR1 is MNHNS, CDR2 SASEGT, per germline. V dropped 2 bases and J dropped 2; count of bases not matched to a gene: 6. CDR3 length: 17 amino acids. CDR3 sequence reads: CASSELTSGPTYNEQFF. The CDR3 nucleotides read TGTGCCAGCAGTGAACTGACTAGCGGGCCGACCTACAATGAGCAGTTCTTC.

This chain links TRBV2 with TRBJ2-5, with 7 bases lining up with TRBD1. Germline V gives CDR1 SNHLY, CDR2 FYNNEI. The CDR3 totals 14 residues. The V gene end was trimmed by 5 bases and the J gene end by 1 base; junction bases not matched to a gene: 4. CDR3 sequence: CASSRDRSQETQYF. In DNA, the CDR3 is TGTGCCAGCAGTAGGGACAGAAGCCAAGAGACCCAGTACTTC.

The chain combines TRBV2 with TRBJ1-5; D may be TRBD1 (5 bases). The germline gives CDR1 SNHLY, CDR2 FYNNEI. Between the trimmed V and J ends, which lost 6 bases and 0 bases, there was a span of 15 bases. The CDR3 covers 16 residues. The CDR3 loop reads CASRGRGAYSNQPQHF. The CDR3 DNA follows: TGTGCCAGCAGGGGGAGGGGAGCCTATAGCAATCAGCCCCAGCATTTT.

In DNA form, the CDR3 reads TGTGCCAGCAGCCCCGGGGCCTTTGATACGCAGTATTTT. It encodes CASSPGAFDTQYF. This chain links TRBV7-9 with TRBJ2-3; D possibly uses TRBD1 or TRBD2 (5 bases each). The CDR3 has 13 amino acids. The germline V gene encodes CDR1 SEHNR and CDR2 FQNEAQ (reference sequence). The V and J ends lost 5 bases and 6 bases respectively, with 12 bases between them.

V gene TRBV28 combines with J gene TRBJ2-3; 7 nucleotides line up with TRBD1. The CDR3 contains 15 residues. The V gene's germline CDR1 is MDHEN and CDR2 SYDVKM. Losses at the gene ends were 5 bases for V and 2 bases for J; bases not matched to a gene: 7. The CDR3 region has the DNA TGTGCCAGCAGTCCCAGACAGGGTTTCACAGATACGCAGTATTTT. This codes for CASSPRQGFTDTQYF. The entire variable domain, with the rest obtained from reference TRBV28 and TRBJ2-3, is as follows: DVKVTQSSRYLVKRTGEKVFLECVQDMDHENMFWYRQDPGLGLRLIYFSYDVKMKEKGDIPEGYSVSREKKERFSLILESASTNQTSMYLCASSPRQGFTDTQYFGPGTRLTVL.

The V and J genes are TRBV30 and TRBJ2-7; D is unclear. Germline V gene lookup returns CDR1 GTSNPN and CDR2 SVGIG (reference sequence). CDR3 length: 14 amino acids. Trimming shortened V by 1 base and J by 2 bases, and 12 bases separated the two germline ends. The CDR3 spells CAWSEASLAYEQYF. The CDR3 DNA is TGTGCCTGGAGTGAGGCGTCTCTAGCCTACGAGCAGTACTTC.

The genes are TRBV18 and TRBJ2-1; 7 bases are shared with TRBD1. Per germline, CDR1 KGHSH and CDR2 LQKENI. This CDR3 contains 15 residues. V shed 4 bases and J 3 bases; nucleotides not matched to a gene: 6. CDR3 sequence: CASSQAQGRYNEQFF. The CDR3 nucleotides read TGTGCCAGCTCACAAGCACAGGGGCGCTACAATGAGCAGTTCTTC.

The V and J genes are TRBV5-1 and TRBJ2-2; D unresolved. The CDR3 runs to 14 residues. V was trimmed by 1 base and J by 4 bases, leaving 8 bases between them. CDR1 SGHRS and CDR2 YFSETQ come from the germline V gene. CDR3 in DNA: TGCGCCAGCAGCTTGCAACCGACCACCGGGGAGCTGTTTTTT. Its protein is CASSLQPTTGELFF.

V usage is TRBV11-2 and J usage is TRBJ1-2, with TRBD1 matching 10 bases. This CDR3 contains 15 residues. With 5 bases clipped from V and 4 bases from J, the junction kept 7 bases outside the gene matches. Germline assignment: CDR1 SGHAT and CDR2 FQNNGV. CDR3 sequence: CASSPSGQGIYGYTF. The CDR3 DNA reads TGTGCCAGCAGCCCGTCGGGACAGGGGATCTATGGCTACACCTTC.

The rearrangement joins TRBV30 to TRBJ1-2; perhaps TRBD1 as D (5 bases). Germline V gives CDR1 GTSNPN, CDR2 SVGIG (reference sequence). The CDR3 sequence is 15 residues long. V lost 2 bases and J 2 bases, leaving 15 bases between the germline ends. This chain's CDR3 is CAWSSVTEKNYGYTF. The CDR3 DNA reads TGTGCCTGGAGTTCTGTGACAGAGAAAAACTATGGCTACACCTTC.

V gene TRBV15 combines with J gene TRBJ1-1; D perhaps matches TRBD1 (5 bases). Germline loops: CDR1 LNHNV, CDR2 YYDKDF (reference sequence). V was cut by 1 base and J by 11 bases, with 17 bases left in between. This CDR3 contains 14 residues. CDR3 region: CATSRGFRDGRAFF. In DNA, the CDR3 is TGTGCCACCAGCAGAGGTTTCAGGGATGGACGGGCTTTCTTT.

The V call is TRBV11-2, the J call TRBJ2-7; 8 positions agree with TRBD2. The germline CDR1 and CDR2 sequences are SGHAT and FQNNGV. J lost 0 bases, V lost 5 bases, and 6 bases had no gene match. This CDR3 is built from 15 residues. The chain's CDR3 is CASSESSGFSYEQYF. The CDR3 region has the DNA TGTGCCAGCAGCGAATCTAGCGGGTTCTCCTACGAGCAGTACTTC.

The chain uses TRBV19 and TRBJ1-5; D perhaps matches TRBD1 (6 bases). V was shortened by 1 base and J by 9 bases, with 10 bases between the two germline ends. Germline V lookup: CDR1 LNHDA, CDR2 SQIVND (reference sequence). The CDR3 contains 13 residues. For the CDR3, the DNA is TGTGCCAGTAGTATAGGTAGGGGGATGCCCCAGCATTTT. It is translated as CASSIGRGMPQHF.

The chain uses TRBV6-5 and TRBJ1-1; no clear D. CDR1 and CDR2 from the germline V gene are MNHEY and SVGAGI. Trimming took off 2 bases at V and 1 base at J, with 8 bases between the two ends. The CDR3 spans 14 residues. The CDR3 bases are TGTGCCAGCAGTTACAGGGAGGCGAACACTGAAGCTTTCTTT. It yields the protein CASSYREANTEAFF.

The chain uses TRBV5-4 and TRBJ1-1; D unresolved. Trimming cost V 0 bases and J 2 bases, with 8 bases left between them. The CDR3 sequence is 14 residues long. Per the germline V gene, CDR1 is SGHNT and CDR2 is YYREEE (reference sequence). This chain's CDR3 is CASSLGQANTEAFF. As DNA, the CDR3 is TGTGCCAGCAGCTTGGGGCAGGCAAACACTGAAGCTTTCTTT. The full variable domain, completed using reference TRBV5-4 and TRBJ1-1, is ETGVTQSPTHLIKTRGQQVTLRCSSQSGHNTVSWYQQALGQGPQFIFQYYREEENGRGNFPPRFSGLQFPNYSSELNVNALELDDSALYLCASSLGQANTEAFFGQGTRLTVV.

V gene TRBV6-5 combines with J gene TRBJ2-3, with D possibly being TRBD1 (6 bases). Germline lookup yields CDR1 MNHEY and CDR2 SVGAGI. The CDR3 has 15 residues. The ends were cut back, 2 bases at V and 2 bases at J, with 11 bases in the middle. CDR3 coding DNA: TGTGCCAGCAGTTACGGCCGACAGGCCACAGATACGCAGTATTTT. Translation: CASSYGRQATDTQYF.

This chain connects TRBV19 to TRBJ2-3, with a weak D call TRBD2 (5 bases). The germline CDR1 and CDR2 sequences are LNHDA and SQIVND (reference sequence). The CDR3 runs to 16 residues. The V end lost 1 base, the J end lost 5 bases, and 16 bases lay between the germline ends. The CDR3 here is CASSIVHSVAGDTQYF. CDR3 bases: TGTGCCAGTAGTATAGTCCACTCGGTGGCGGGAGATACGCAGTATTTT.

The chain recombines TRBV5-1 with TRBJ1-2, with D possibly TRBD1 on 5 matching bases. V shed 4 bases and J shed 4 bases, with 14 bases lying between them. Germline CDR1 reads SGHRS; CDR2 reads YFSETQ. The CDR3 covers 14 residues. CDR3 region: CASSPDQGGYGYTF. In DNA form, the CDR3 reads TGCGCCAGCAGCCCGGACCAGGGAGGCTATGGCTACACCTTC.

V usage is TRBV27 and J usage is TRBJ2-5; 9 nucleotides line up with TRBD1. V shed 5 bases and J 5 bases; nucleotides not matched to a gene: 6. Germline-derived CDR1 and CDR2 are MNHEY and SMNVEV (reference sequence). The CDR3 length is 14 residues. DNA of the CDR3: TGTGCCAGCAGTCCTGGGACAGGGTTGGAGACCCAGTACTTC. Protein product: CASSPGTGLETQYF.

The chain recombines TRBV5-4 with TRBJ2-4, with D hard to call. Deletions cut 1 base from V and 7 bases from J, with 6 bases between. Germline V gene lookup returns CDR1 SGHNT and CDR2 YYREEE (reference sequence). This CDR3 contains 12 residues. The CDR3 nucleotides read TGTGCCAGCAGCTTGAACAGCAACATTCAGTACTTC. This codes for CASSLNSNIQYF.